This TCR beta chain comes out of a study of CD8 T cells in ankylosing spondylitis. Germline trimming cut 6 bases from V and 7 bases from J; bases unmatched to any gene: 10. This CDR3 region has 15 residues. The germline CDR1 and CDR2 sequences are MDHEN and SYDVKM. TCRdb called the 5' RACE reads again in MiXCR, with one record for every CDR3 protein. Altogether about 510,000 distinct CDR3 sequences are present, about 5% being singletons, with the ten largest covering around 3.6%. Study results and limitations: A TCR beta motif made of 7 to 9 highly homologous variants seemed typical of ankylosing spondylitis blood.

As for this clonotype: Its antigen is currently unknown.

Sequences were obtained from blood, either unsorted or a sorted T cell fraction (not recorded which). The J gene is TRBJ2-4, the V gene TRBV28, with TRBD1 matching over 9 bases. This receptor was identified in a male donor with ankylosing spondylitis. DNA of the CDR3: TGTGCCAGCAGCGACAGGGGGTCGGAGGGGAACATTCAGTACTTC. Its protein is CASSDRGSEGNIQYF.